The subject of this entry is one T cell receptor (beta chain). Its antigen is unidentified. Only in-frame clones appear in the TCRdb table, and some are missing; sequencing was by immunoSEQ multiplex PCR. The table records 25,000 to 40,000 clones, roughly 90% of them present only once. Between the trimmed V and J ends, which lost 2 bases and 2 bases, there was a span of 10 bases. CDR1 and CDR2 (germline): MDHEN, SYDVKM. This CDR3 comprises 14 residues. The data originate from a study of T cells in narcolepsy. Findings of the study overall: Comparing one patient's CSF and blood CD4+ clonotypes highlighted HCRT- and TRIB2-specific autoreactive clonotypes. Reportedly, autoreactive clonotypes were serially detected in patients' blood but not controls'.

This clonotype was sampled from a human donor with narcolepsy. The V call is TRBV28, the J call TRBJ2-7, with D possibly TRBD1 on 5 matching bases. Sequenced: CD45RA- memory CD4+ T cells from PBMCs. The DNA for the CDR3 is TGTGCCAGCAGTTTAGCGACAGAGGCCTACGAGCAGTACTTC. Translation gives CASSLATEAYEQYF.